A single sample gave rise to the 4 T cell receptor beta chains below, sequenced in a study of blood T cell repertoires in COVID-19. TCRdb's copy holds only in-frame clones and misses some; the assay was immunoSEQ multiplex PCR. Of roughly 300,000 clones detected, around 82% appear once; the ten largest clones hold around 1.2%. Input material: peripheral blood. These receptors originate from a woman aged 50 to 65 with acute or convalescent COVID-19.

The rearrangement joins TRBV6-1 to TRBJ1-3; D not certain. Germline V CDR1 and CDR2: MNHNS, SASEGT. The CDR3 consists of 11 residues. The V end was cut by 3 bases, the J end by 9 bases, with 6 bases between. CDR3 coding DNA: TGTGCCAGCAGTGATGCGGCCACCATATATTTT. It yields the protein CASSDAATIYF.

The chain combines TRBV7-2 with TRBJ2-3; 9 positions agree with TRBD1. V dropped 3 bases and J dropped 6; count of bases not matched to a gene: 4. The CDR3 is made up of 14 amino acids. Germline lookup yields CDR1 SGHTA and CDR2 FQGNSA. Here the CDR3 reads CASSLGQGVDTQYF. For the CDR3, the DNA is TGTGCCAGCAGCTTGGGACAGGGTGTGGATACGCAGTATTTT.

The chain couples TRBV7-9 to TRBJ2-1, with TRBD2 matching over 8 bases. The J segment lost 15 bases and the V segment lost 3 bases, leaving 10 bases of the junction unmatched. There are 13 residues in the CDR3. From germline, CDR1 is SEHNR and CDR2 FQNEAQ (reference sequence). CDR3 DNA sequence: TGTGCCAGCAGCTTGGACCAGCGGGAGATTCCGTTCTTC. Amino acids: CASSLDQREIPFF. Full variable domain (rest looked up from reference TRBV7-9 and TRBJ2-1): DTGVSQNPRHKITKRGQNVTFRCDPISEHNRLYWYRQTLGQGPEFLTYFQNEAQLEKSRLLSDRFSAERPKGSFSTLEIQRTEQGDSAMYLCASSLDQREIPFFGPGTRLTVL.

This clone was seen only once. The V call is TRBV4-2, the J call TRBJ2-3; TRBD2 agrees at 9 bases. V lost 4 bases and J lost 1; bases outside the gene matches: 3. This CDR3 contains 15 residues. CDR1 and CDR2 from the germline V gene are LGHNA and YNFKEQ. CDR3 amino acids: CASSPSGDRTDTQYF. In DNA, the CDR3 is TGTGCCAGCAGCCCTAGCGGGGATCGCACAGATACGCAGTATTTT.